This T cell receptor beta chain originates from a study of blood T cell repertoires in COVID-19. About the research overall: Sample material is recorded as cDNA or gDNA derived from T cells, B-cell-depleted T cells, or PBMCs.

TCRdb's table, derived via immunoSEQ multiplex PCR, lists solely in-frame clones and lacks some. The sample gives around 72,000 clones, 87% of which show up once; roughly 7% is in the top ten. The CDR3 extends over 13 amino acids. The V gene's germline CDR1 is LNHDA and CDR2 SQIVND (reference sequence). V dropped 6 bases and J dropped 2; count of bases not matched to a gene: 2. Sequences were obtained from peripheral blood. This chain uses TRBV19 with TRBJ2-7, with 9 nucleotides matching TRBD1. This TCR derives from a woman aged 45-60 years with acute or convalescent COVID-19. In nucleotides, the CDR3 is TGTGCCAGTAGGGGACAGGGAACCTACGAGCAGTACTTC. Translating gives CASRGQGTYEQYF.